The rows below give T cell receptor beta chains drawn from one sample of a study of blood T cell repertoires in COVID-19. Libraries were prepared by immunoSEQ multiplex PCR; TCRdb keeps only in-frame clonotypes and omits some of them. The table records about 140,000 clones, more than 65% of them present only once. Source material: peripheral blood. The receptor source for this set is a woman aged 55-75 years with acute or convalescent COVID-19. CDR3s include the opening cysteine and the closing phenylalanine or tryptophan.

v_gene,CDR3aa
TRBV18,CASSPPGSRKSNEKLFF
TRBV7-9,CASSLEGEQFF
TRBV3-1/TRBV3-2,CASSQGIGTSVEFETQYF
TRBV18,CASTRDRDGNQPQHF
TRBV5-6,CASRKGTGPNNEQYF
TRBV5-4,CASSLDGGSSYEQYF
TRBV27,CASSFSREYGYTF
TRBV7-8,CASSLGGLPYEQYF
TRBV7-9,CASSLRLAGGSETQYF
TRBV3-1/TRBV3-2,CASSHRAGNTIYF
TRBV19,CASRTTGPPDEQYF
TRBV30,CAWSVGVSYEQYF
TRBV6-5,CASSYSGQGIYTQYF
TRBV19,CASSTSGRGHNSPLHF
TRBV3-1/TRBV3-2,CASSLRAFRSPSGNTIYF
TRBV5-1,CASSSGQGAGANVLTF
TRBV12-3/TRBV12-4,CASMGQLNQPQHF
TRBV7-9,CASSPGQYGYTF
TRBV4-1,CASSQELVFGGYGYTF
TRBV5-1,CASSSRIDKNTEAFF